These T cell receptor beta chains were read from a single sample in a study of blood T cell repertoires in COVID-19. The repertoire was sequenced with immunoSEQ multiplex PCR; TCRdb's copy has only in-frame clones and lacks some. The sample lists over 200,000 clones; more than 80% were seen once. What was sequenced was peripheral blood. All receptors derive from a man younger than 45 who had recovered from COVID-19. Each CDR3 is given with its conserved first and last residue. Some rows have no size entry. The others give once, few or many, or a class for an expanded clone.

j_call clone_size v_call cdr3_aa
TRBJ2-7 NA TRBV4-1 CASSQAGNEQYF
TRBJ2-7 NA TRBV18 CASSLGFNYEQYF
TRBJ1-1 NA TRBV20-1 CSADKDIEAFF
TRBJ1-1 NA TRBV30 CAWSPRKGTANTEAFF
TRBJ2-7 NA TRBV5-1 CASSPEGGKVGQYF
TRBJ2-1 NA TRBV6-7 CATRRGDEQFF
TRBJ2-7 NA TRBV7-9 CASSSYDEQYF
TRBJ2-2 few TRBV5-4 CASRTRGRDTGELFF
TRBJ1-5 NA TRBV6-2/TRBV6-3 CASSYSLALEEVSNQPQHF
TRBJ1-5 NA TRBV4-1 CASSQEHGLGSNQPQHF
TRBJ2-7 NA TRBV9 CASSPEPQGWSYEQYF
TRBJ1-5 NA TRBV5-5 CASSLEWAQPQHF
TRBJ2-2 NA TRBV7-9 CASTPLQGYTGELFF
TRBJ2-7 NA TRBV19 CASKTSGGHPEQYF
TRBJ2-5 once TRBV9 CASSVELARETQYF
TRBJ2-7 few TRBV30 CACTGTYEQYF
TRBJ1-4 NA TRBV28 CASSSLGERANEKLFF
TRBJ2-2 NA TRBV10-3 CAIEPKRDTGELFF
TRBJ1-1 NA TRBV11-3 CASSSELNTEAFF
TRBJ1-1 NA TRBV7-2 CASSLFYQQSEAFF
TRBJ2-5 NA TRBV27 CASRYSVVETQYF
TRBJ2-7 NA TRBV7-2 CASSLVVSGSYEQYF
TRBJ2-7 NA TRBV10-1 CASSADYNSYEQYF
TRBJ2-5 once TRBV15 CATSSGRGEETQYF